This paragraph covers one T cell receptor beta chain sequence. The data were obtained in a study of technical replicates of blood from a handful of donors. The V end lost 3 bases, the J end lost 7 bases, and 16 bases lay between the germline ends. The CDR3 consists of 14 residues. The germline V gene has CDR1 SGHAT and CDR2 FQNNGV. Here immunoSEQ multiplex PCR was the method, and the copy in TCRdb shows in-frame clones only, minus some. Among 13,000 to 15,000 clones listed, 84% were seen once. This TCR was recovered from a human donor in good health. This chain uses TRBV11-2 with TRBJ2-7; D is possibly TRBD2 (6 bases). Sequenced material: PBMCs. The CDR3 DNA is TGTGCCAGCAGCTTTTCCGGGAGTGCTGAGGAGCAGTACTTC. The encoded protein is CASSFSGSAEEQYF. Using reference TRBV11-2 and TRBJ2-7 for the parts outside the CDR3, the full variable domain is EAGVAQSPRYKIIEKRQSVAFWCNPISGHATLYWYQQILGQGPKLLIQFQNNGVVDDSQLPKDRFSAERLKGVDSTLKIQPAKLEDSAVYLCASSFSGSAEEQYFGPGTRLTVT.